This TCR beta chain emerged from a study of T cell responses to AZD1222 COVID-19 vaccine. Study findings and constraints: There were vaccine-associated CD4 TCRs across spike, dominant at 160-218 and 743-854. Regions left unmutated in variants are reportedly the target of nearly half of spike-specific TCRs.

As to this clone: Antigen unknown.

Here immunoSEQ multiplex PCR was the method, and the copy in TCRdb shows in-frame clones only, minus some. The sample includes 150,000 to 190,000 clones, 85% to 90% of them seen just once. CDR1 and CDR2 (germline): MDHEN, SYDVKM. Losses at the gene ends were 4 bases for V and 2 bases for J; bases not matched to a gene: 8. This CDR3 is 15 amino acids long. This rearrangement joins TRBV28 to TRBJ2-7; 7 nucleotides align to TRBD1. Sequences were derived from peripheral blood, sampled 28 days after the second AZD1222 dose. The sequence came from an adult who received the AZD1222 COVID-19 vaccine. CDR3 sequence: CASSSFGQVAYEQYF. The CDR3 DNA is TGTGCCAGCAGTTCCTTCGGACAGGTAGCCTACGAGCAGTACTTC.